This TCR beta chain was captured in a study of technical replicates of blood from several donors (dated by TCRdb to 2016 to 2017). Library preparation was by the immunoSEQ multiplex PCR assay. TCRdb mirrors the immuneACCESS table, restricted to in-frame sequences. Some clones are absent from its copies; in checked studies, under half trace to an unresolved V gene, and the reason for the others is unknown. The sample data list under 85,000 clones, and roughly 96% of these were observed just once. The ten largest clones capture roughly 0.3% of the sample. CDR1 and CDR2 were assigned from the germline V gene (reference sequence) as SGHNT and YYREEE. The CDR3, from cysteine to phenylalanine, totals 15 residues. Only the CDR3 part of the read is kept: 45 bases, read in frame from the first base. Trimming removed 4 bases from V and 0 bases from J; the gene matches leave 3 bases unexplained. As to this clone: Its binding antigen is unknown. Per-nucleotide qualities are absent, and no much larger clonotype sits a single base away.

This TCR was recovered from a human donor in good health. Sequencing used T cells isolated from PBMCs. The chain is encoded by TRBV5-4 joined to TRBJ2-1, and 8 junction bases match TRBD1. For the CDR3, the sequence is CASSGGQGSYNEQFF. The sequenced DNA is TGTGCCAGCAGCGGTGGACAGGGCTCCTACAATGAGCAGTTCTTC.